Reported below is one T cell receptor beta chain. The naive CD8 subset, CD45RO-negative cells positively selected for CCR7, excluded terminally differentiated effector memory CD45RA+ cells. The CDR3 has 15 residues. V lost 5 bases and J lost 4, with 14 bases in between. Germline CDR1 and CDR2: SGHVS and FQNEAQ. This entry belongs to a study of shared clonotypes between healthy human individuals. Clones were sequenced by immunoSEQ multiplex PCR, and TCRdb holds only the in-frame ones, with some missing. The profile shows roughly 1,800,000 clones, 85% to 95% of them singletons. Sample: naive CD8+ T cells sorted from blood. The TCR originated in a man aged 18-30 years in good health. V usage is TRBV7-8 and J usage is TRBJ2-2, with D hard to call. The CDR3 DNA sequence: TGTGCCAGCAGCCCGATACCCGAGGTCACCGGGGAGCTGTTTTTT. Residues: CASSPIPEVTGELFF.